The clone carrying this T cell receptor beta chain was recorded once. The antigen is unknown. This specimen comes from a study of OX40 agonist ivuxolimab in advanced cancers. Study-wide findings and caveats: Expanded clones belonging to CD8+ T cells outnumbered, on average, those of CD4+.

This CDR3 is built from 15 residues. Germline loops: CDR1 SGHTA, CDR2 FQGNSA. After removal of 2 bases from V and 5 bases from J, the junction contained 8 bases not matched to a gene. Using immunoSEQ multiplex PCR, the repertoire was profiled, and TCRdb retains in-frame clones only, with some absent. The sample has around 50,000 clones, 80% to 90% seen once. Blood specimens came from baseline, cycle 4 day 1, and cycle 7 day 1. This TCR was sampled from an adult with an advanced solid tumor such as melanoma, head and neck, liver or kidney cancer. This material consisted of CD4+ or CD8+ T cells sorted from blood, taken in a trial of the OX40 agonist ivuxolimab. The rearrangement links TRBV7-2 to TRBJ2-7; TRBD2 matches 8 bases. The CDR3 DNA reads as TGTGCCAGCAGCTTACTAGGTAGCGGGATAAACGAGCAGTACTTC. Amino acid sequence: CASSLLGSGINEQYF.